What follows describes a single T cell receptor beta chain. The antigen this receptor binds is unknown. No much larger clone is present one base from it, and per-base qualities are unavailable. This record belongs to a study of PD-L1 blockade in urothelial cancer (dated by TCRdb to the late 2010s). Study-wide context: Every patient began therapy in the mid-2010s and was given atezolizumab 1,200 mg intravenously every 3 weeks. Somatic, immune and clinical correlates of response to PD-L1 blockade with atezolizumab in urothelial cancer were the focus of an exploratory multi-omic analysis. About 85% of the 29 patients were identified as males with urothelial cancer of bladder origin, and a prior smoking history was reported by 18 of 29 patients. Pretreatment blood TCR-seq was available for about 27 patients, at least one posttreatment blood collection was obtained for approximately 25 patients, and tumor TCR-seq was available for approximately 25 patients. Pretreatment tumor samples and matched peripheral blood, collected serially before and after atezolizumab treatment, underwent TCR sequencing. In the same patients, pretreatment tumors underwent whole exome sequencing and RNA sequencing in addition to TCR sequencing. Blood samples were analyzed 3 weeks after the start of treatment (second dose) and 6 weeks after the start of treatment. An ECOG performance status of 0 or 1 was recorded for the patients, and 0 to 3 prior chemotherapy regimens had been received by the patients. Durable clinical benefit was achieved by nine patients and was not achieved by 20 patients. Blood samples gave median yields of around 150,000 T cells and some 80,000 unique TCRs, along with a median clonality of around 0.08. Durable clinical benefit was defined as a progression-free survival longer than 6 months, and TCR features were additionally tested against progression-free survival and overall survival.

Study-wide findings and limitations: Improved progression-free and overall survival was found to be associated with pretreatment peripheral blood TCR clonality below the median. Because of the small sample size (n of about 29) and the many exploratory analyses performed, the results are intended to be regarded as hypothesis-generating. Among patients with durable benefit, tumor-associated TCR clones showed greater expansion in peripheral blood 3 weeks after treatment started (n ≈ 21, p = 0.022).

The sample's time point label is to be understood as: pretreatment peripheral blood. The cohort included 25 to 35 patients with locally advanced or metastatic urothelial carcinoma who were treated at Memorial Sloan Kettering on a trial protocol. Peripheral blood mononuclear cells were collected pretreatment and during treatment, at between 1 and 8 total time points per patient. The Qiagen DNeasy Blood extraction kit was used to purify genomic DNA from total PBMCs and from tumor samples. PBMCs were collected pretreatment and during treatment, and were isolated and stored as previously described. Synthetic TCR analog templates were spiked into each PCR to estimate absolute template abundance from read counts. TCRbeta CDR3 regions were amplified from genomic DNA with bias-controlled V and J gene primers using the immunoSEQ assay. Sequencing of rearranged TCRbeta segments was performed at approximately 20X coverage. In the authors' own workflow: Sequencing errors were corrected by clustering, and CDR3s were annotated against IMGT so that V, D and J genes could be assigned. Downstream analyses used only productive TCRbeta rearrangements and left out out-of-frame or stop-codon sequences. To compute clonality, Shannon entropy was normalized by the log of the number of unique productive sequences and then subtracted from one. Clones differing between time points or between blood and tumor were identified by Fisher's exact test with Benjamini-Hochberg correction at adjusted p below 0.01. Imported from immuneACCESS, the table was reduced by TCRdb to in-frame sequences with V and J called. These copies leave out some clones; in studies compared against another copy, an unresolved V gene accounts for under half, and the cause of the remainder is not known. That table is the source of V, J and clone size, and D and trimming were worked out from the DNA. The sample contains tens of thousands of clones, roughly 89% of them found a single time. The biggest ten clones account for more than 2% of the sample.

Trimming removed 5 bases from V and 0 bases from J; the gene matches leave 2 bases unexplained. Based on the germline V gene, the CDR1 and CDR2 sequences are ENHRY and SYGVKD. The CDR3, from cysteine to phenylalanine, totals 17 residues. The read is trimmed to its CDR3 DNA, 51 bases read in frame from base 1. The chain employs TRBV10-3 and TRBJ2-2; 14 central nucleotides agree with TRBD2. The TCR comes from a man aged 55 to 70 with urothelial cancer. Sequencing was performed on PBMCs, taken around atezolizumab (anti-PD-L1) treatment. Read as DNA, the sequence is TGTGCCATCAGTCCGACTAGCGGGGGGGCGAACACCGGGGAGCTGTTTTTT. It codes for CAISPTSGGANTGELFF.